Listed below are T cell receptor beta chains from one sample, sequenced in a study of blood T cell repertoires in COVID-19. Assay: immunoSEQ multiplex PCR; the TCRdb copy retains only in-frame clones and omits some. The sample contains approximately 290,000 clones, roughly 89% of which appear only once. The sample comprised peripheral blood. All receptors derive from a woman aged 30 to 39 with COVID-19, enrolled during active disease. CDR3s include the opening cysteine and the closing phenylalanine or tryptophan. D genes are given only for firm matches. Expanded clones are given a class, and other clones once, few, many or no size at all.

-	TRBV2	-	TRBJ1-1	CASTRVGEAFF	TGTGCCAGCACCCGAGTCGGTGAAGCTTTCTTT
-	TRBV7-9	once	TRBJ2-5	CASRQRGGDQETQYF	TGTGCCAGCAGACAAAGAGGCGGGGATCAAGAGACCCAGTACTTC
-	TRBV6-6	few	TRBJ1-5	CASSPLGQLKNKLLWNQPQHF	TGTGCCAGCAGCCCCCTTGGACAGCTAAAAAACAAGCTTTTATGGAATCAGCCCCAGCATTTT
-	TRBV3-1/TRBV3-2	-	TRBJ1-6	CASSHGRAGNNSPLHF	TGTGCCAGCAGCCATGGGCGGGCCGGAAATAATTCACCCCTCCACTTT
-	TRBV6-1	few	TRBJ1-6	CASSEDGYSYNSPLHF	TGTGCCAGCAGTGAAGACGGTTACTCCTATAATTCACCCCTCCACTTT
TRBD2	TRBV5-1	-	TRBJ2-5	CASSATSGGAPETQYF	TGCGCCAGCAGCGCTACTAGCGGGGGGGCCCCGGAGACCCAGTACTTC
-	TRBV7-9	-	TRBJ1-1	CASSLPQGVGYTEAFF	TGTGCCAGCAGCTTACCGCAGGGCGTAGGTTACACTGAAGCTTTCTTT
-	TRBV19	-	TRBJ1-5	CATSIGQFFNQPQHF	TGTGCCACTTCCATAGGACAGTTTTTCAATCAGCCCCAGCATTTT
-	TRBV11-2	-	TRBJ1-2	CASSSQGAYGYTF	TGTGCCAGCAGCTCTCAGGGTGCCTATGGCTACACCTTC
-	TRBV27	-	TRBJ2-7	CATSRQSSYEQYF	TGTGCCACCTCTCGACAGAGCTCCTACGAGCAGTACTTC
TRBD2	TRBV6-5	-	TRBJ2-5	CASRGLAGGEETQYF	TGTGCCAGCAGGGGACTAGCGGGGGGAGAAGAGACCCAGTACTTC
TRBD1	TRBV5-1	-	TRBJ2-7	CASSPQGPVGNEQYF	TGCGCCAGCAGCCCACAGGGGCCTGTGGGGAACGAGCAGTACTTC
-	TRBV6-5	-	TRBJ1-1	CASSYLEGNTEAFF	TGTGCCAGCAGTTACTTGGAGGGGAACACTGAAGCTTTCTTT
-	TRBV15	-	TRBJ1-2	CATSRATGHPTF	TGTGCCACCAGCAGAGCCACAGGGCATCCAACCTTC
TRBD1	TRBV19	-	TRBJ2-7	CASSFTGGSYEQYF	TGTGCCAGTAGTTTCACAGGGGGCTCCTACGAGCAGTACTTC
TRBD1	TRBV7-9	-	TRBJ2-7	CASSTIDRDSYEQYF	TGTGCCAGCAGCACAATAGACAGGGACTCCTACGAGCAGTACTTC
-	TRBV6-5	few	TRBJ1-2	CASRQGIYGYTF	TGTGCCAGCAGACAGGGAATCTATGGCTACACCTTC
-	TRBV13	-	TRBJ1-6	CASSFLGGAFDSPLHF	TGTGCCAGCAGCTTCCTGGGGGGAGCCTTCGATTCACCCCTCCACTTT
-	TRBV2	once	TRBJ1-2	CASSDERTEGYTF	TGTGCCAGCAGTGACGAACGGACAGAAGGCTACACCTTC
-	TRBV4-1	-	TRBJ2-5	CASSQVVSGPQETQYF	TGCGCCAGCAGCCAAGTGGTTAGCGGACCACAAGAGACCCAGTACTTC
-	TRBV3-1/TRBV3-2	-	TRBJ2-2	CASSQARLVGGRGTGELFF	TGTGCCAGCAGCCAAGCCCGGCTGGTGGGGGGTAGAGGAACCGGGGAGCTGTTTTTT
-	TRBV24-1	-	TRBJ2-2	CATSGSNTGELFF	TGTGCCACCAGTGGTTCTAACACCGGGGAGCTGTTTTTT
TRBD1	TRBV19	-	TRBJ1-1	CASSWGSGQSEAFF	TGTGCCAGTAGTTGGGGGTCGGGACAGTCTGAAGCTTTCTTT
-	TRBV30	-	TRBJ1-2	CAWSVVARGGYTF	TGTGCCTGGAGTGTAGTGGCCCGCGGCGGCTACACCTTC
TRBD1	TRBV5-1	-	TRBJ1-2	CASRAPGQGAYGYTF	TGCGCCAGCAGGGCACCGGGACAGGGGGCCTATGGCTACACCTTC
TRBD2	TRBV7-9	-	TRBJ2-7	CASSIPGLALPYEQYF	TGTGCCAGCAGCATACCGGGACTAGCGCTCCCCTACGAGCAGTACTTC
-	TRBV10-3	few	TRBJ1-2	CAISAGVDDGYTF	TGTGCCATCAGTGCAGGGGTTGATGATGGCTACACCTTC
-	TRBV13	-	TRBJ1-4	CASSSRAGEKLFF	TGTGCCAGCAGCTCCCGCGCGGGTGAAAAACTGTTTTTT
-	TRBV3-1/TRBV3-2	-	TRBJ1-1	CASSQEPGENEAFF	TGTGCCAGCAGCCAAGAGCCGGGAGAGAATGAAGCTTTCTTT
-	TRBV27	-	TRBJ2-7	CASSSTQSYEQYF	TGTGCCAGCAGTTCTACTCAATCCTACGAGCAGTACTTC
-	TRBV28	-	TRBJ1-2	CASSLGHRAKYGYTF	TGTGCCAGCAGTTTAGGGCACAGGGCAAAATATGGCTACACCTTC